These 15 T cell receptor beta chains originate from one sample sequenced in a study of control samples from healthy donors and cancer patients. The method was immunoSEQ multiplex PCR; TCRdb's version includes in-frame clones alone and lacks a portion of them. The top ten hold roughly 18% of the sample, which has tens of thousands of clones, 60% to 80% seen once. The sequencing input was formalin-fixed, paraffin-embedded tissue. The origin of the receptors is a male donor with melanoma.

The chain couples TRBV14 to TRBJ2-2; weak D call: TRBD2 (6 bases). Trimming stripped 4 bases from V and 5 bases from J, with 14 bases between. Germline CDR1 reads SGHDN; CDR2 reads FVKESK. The CDR3 runs 15 residues. CDR3 bases: TGTGCCAGCAGCCTGTTTACGGGAGTTACCGGGGAGCTGTTTTTT. Translating gives CASSLFTGVTGELFF.

This clone came up once. The chain employs TRBV4-1 and TRBJ2-7; 9 nucleotides agree with TRBD1. CDR1 and CDR2 (germline): MGHRA, YSYEKL. The V segment lost 1 base and the J segment 6 bases; nucleotides outside the gene matches: 1. The CDR3 has 13 residues. CDR3 DNA sequence: TGCGCCAGCAGCCAAGGGGACAGGGTCGAGCAGTACTTC. It specifies CASSQGDRVEQYF.

V is TRBV28 and J is TRBJ1-6; 9 bases map to TRBD1. V gave up 7 bases and J gave up 8 bases; unmatched junction bases: 6. CDR1 and CDR2 (germline): MDHEN, SYDVKM. The CDR3 has 14 amino acids. The CDR3 DNA is TGTGCCAGCATCCGGGACAGGGATCATTCACCCCTCCACTTT. It translates to CASIRDRDHSPLHF.

This chain uses TRBV7-2 with TRBJ2-1; TRBD1 matches at 7 bases. Looked up from germline, CDR1 is SGHTA and CDR2 is FQGNSA. This CDR3 is 14 amino acids long. V trimming: 5 bases; J trimming: 7 bases; junction bases outside the gene matches: 8. The CDR3, as DNA: TGTGCCAGCAGCCCACTGACAGGGTTTAATGAGCAGTTCTTC. This gives the protein CASSPLTGFNEQFF.

This chain joins TRBV7-6 and TRBJ1-6; D gene uncertain. V lost 1 base to trimming and J lost 0 bases, with 4 bases between them. The CDR3 is 15 amino acids. Looked up from germline, CDR1 is SGHVS and CDR2 is FNYEAQ. The CDR3 bases are TGTGCCAGCAGCTTAGGGAGCTCCTATAATTCACCCCTCCACTTT. This gives the protein CASSLGSSYNSPLHF.

The rearrangement uses TRBV28 and TRBJ1-6; the D gene is possibly TRBD1 (5 bases). V was shortened by 6 bases and J by 6 bases, with 12 bases between the two germline ends. There are 14 residues in the CDR3. From germline, CDR1 is MDHEN and CDR2 SYDVKM. CDR3 DNA sequence: TGTGCCAGCAGGCCTACAGGTGCTAATTCACCCCTCCACTTT. This codes for CASRPTGANSPLHF.

The gene calls are TRBV7-9 and TRBJ2-7, with D unresolved. This CDR3 has 15 amino acids. V lost 5 bases, J lost 1 base, and 15 bases lay in between. Germline lookup yields CDR1 SEHNR and CDR2 FQNEAQ (reference sequence). For the CDR3, the DNA is TGTGCCAGCAGCGGAAGTAAGAGGCCGTCCTACGAGCAGTACTTC. Translated, it gives CASSGSKRPSYEQYF.

The J gene is TRBJ2-3, the V gene TRBV27, with 8 bases fitting TRBD1. The J segment lost 2 bases and the V segment lost 8 bases, leaving 12 bases of the junction unmatched. The CDR3 has 16 amino acids. CDR1 and CDR2 from the germline V gene are MNHEY and SMNVEV (reference sequence). CDR3 bases: TGTGCCAGCTTGGCGTTAGGACAGGGCCTCACAGATACGCAGTATTTT. This codes for CASLALGQGLTDTQYF.

CDR3 in DNA: TGTGCCAGTAGTCCTTCAGTGGGCCGACCACATAATTCACCCCTCCACTTT. Protein: CASSPSVGRPHNSPLHF. This chain uses TRBV19 with TRBJ1-6; D remains ambiguous. Germline CDR1 and CDR2: LNHDA and SQIVND (reference sequence). The CDR3 spans 17 residues. Trimming shortened V by 5 bases and J by 5 bases, and 19 bases separated the two germline ends.

This clone was observed a single time. V and J are TRBV7-6 and TRBJ2-7; 7 nucleotides agree with TRBD1. V lost 3 bases to trimming and J lost 6 bases; unmatched junction nucleotides: 5. The CDR3 spans 13 residues. Germline V gene data show CDR1 as SGHVS and CDR2 as FNYEAQ. The CDR3 loop reads CASSFLQGSEQYF. The CDR3 coding sequence is TGTGCCAGCAGCTTTCTACAGGGGAGCGAGCAGTACTTC.

The chain joins TRBV2 to TRBJ2-5; maybe TRBD2 (5 bases). The CDR3 sequence is 14 residues long. CDR1 and CDR2 from the germline V gene are SNHLY and FYNNEI. V gave up 10 bases and J gave up 3 bases, with 18 bases separating them. CDR3 coding DNA: TGTGCCATTTATGGTCGTACGGGGAAAGAGACCCAGTACTTC. It encodes CAIYGRTGKETQYF.

V and J are TRBV6-6 and TRBJ1-5, with D unresolved. The CDR3 has 16 amino acids. CDR1 MNHNY and CDR2 SVGAGI come from the germline V gene (reference sequence). Deletions cut 6 bases from V and 1 base from J, with 16 bases between. The CDR3 region is CASSPESLRSNQPQHF. CDR3 nucleotides: TGTGCCAGCAGCCCCGAGTCCCTCAGGAGCAATCAGCCCCAGCATTTT.

V gene TRBV2 combines with J gene TRBJ1-3; D may be TRBD1 (6 bases). The V gene's germline CDR1 is SNHLY and CDR2 FYNNEI. This CDR3 comprises 16 residues. Between the trimmed V and J ends, which lost 8 bases and 0 bases, there was a span of 17 bases. CDR3 sequence (DNA): TGTGCCAGCTGCCCTGGGGGACACCACTCTGGAAACACCATATATTTT. This gives the protein CASCPGGHHSGNTIYF.

A few counts support this clone. The V and J genes are TRBV6-1 and TRBJ2-7, with TRBD1 matching 8 bases. J was trimmed by 7 bases and V by 0 bases; bases with no gene match: 5. The CDR3 length is 14 residues. Germline loops: CDR1 MNHNS, CDR2 SASEGT. The CDR3 nucleotides read TGTGCCAGCAGTGAAGCGGACAGGGTGACGGAGCAGTACTTC. Protein sequence: CASSEADRVTEQYF.

For this clone: Compared with germline, one end of the junction differs, possibly owing to a read error. The CDR3 loop is CASRDGTSYGYIF. CDR3 nucleotide sequence: TGTGCCAGCAGGGATGGGACAAGCTATGGCTACATCTTC. J is TRBJ1-2 and V is TRBV2; the D gene is possibly TRBD1 (6 bases). CDR1 and CDR2 from the germline V gene are SNHLY and FYNNEI. The CDR3 runs 13 residues. Together with reference TRBV2 and TRBJ1-2, the CDR3 gives the full variable domain: EPEVTQTPSHQVTQMGQEVILRCVPISNHLYFYWYRQILGQKVEFLVSFYNNEISEKSEIFDDQFSVERPDGSNFTLKIRSTKLEDSAMYFCASRDGTSYGYIFGSGTRLTVV.